The following is a T cell receptor beta chain sequence with its context. TCRdb keeps only in-frame clones here, not all; method: immunoSEQ multiplex PCR. Of about 160,000 clones in the sample, approximately 80% were seen once. The data originate from a study of blood T cell repertoires in COVID-19. Looking at the study overall: PBMCs, B-cell-depleted T cells, or T cells provided the cDNA or gDNA that made up the material.

Participants were aged roughly 18 to 95 years, lived in over 20 US areas, and enrolled virtually. Participants were placed into cohorts based on the clinical history they reported. Before being deemed recovered, Cohort 3 donors had two negative PCRs, clearance, or symptom resolution. The CDR3 is made up of 14 amino acids. V lost 7 bases, J lost 7 bases, and 20 bases lay in between. Per the germline V gene, CDR1 is SGHRS and CDR2 is YFSETQ. The sequencing input was PBMCs or T cells enriched from blood (not recorded which). The sequence came from a man aged 35 to 55 who had recovered from COVID-19. V gene TRBV5-1 combines with J gene TRBJ1-2, with D possibly TRBD1 on 6 matching bases. The chain's CDR3 is CASSLQGPNSGYTF. The CDR3 nucleotides read TGCGCCAGCTCCTTACAGGGTCCCAATTCTGGCTACACCTTC.